Included here is one TCR beta chain sequence, with context. Measured with immunoSEQ multiplex PCR; TCRdb has only the in-frame clones, and not every one. The top ten clones hold 0.013% of a sample with roughly 560,000 clones, 75% to 85% of them seen once. This record belongs to a study of shared T cell receptors in the human thymus. The ends lost 3 bases at V and 5 bases at J; junction bases unmatched: 10. Germline CDR1 is KGHSH and CDR2 is LQKENI. This CDR3 contains 16 residues. This sample also appeared in a second study, on human thymus T cells. That report adds: Resections were taken during corrective heart surgery, and the thymus tissue came from these. Thymic and blood repertoires appeared to display a bias in their usage of V and J genes.

The V and J genes are TRBV18 and TRBJ2-5; the match to TRBD2 covers 9 bases. The sample comprised thymocytes. This receptor was identified in a boy under two years old with a congenital heart defect. The CDR3 protein is CASSPGREGSKETQYF. CDR3 DNA: TGTGCCAGCTCACCCGGGCGGGAGGGGTCAAAGGAGACCCAGTACTTC.